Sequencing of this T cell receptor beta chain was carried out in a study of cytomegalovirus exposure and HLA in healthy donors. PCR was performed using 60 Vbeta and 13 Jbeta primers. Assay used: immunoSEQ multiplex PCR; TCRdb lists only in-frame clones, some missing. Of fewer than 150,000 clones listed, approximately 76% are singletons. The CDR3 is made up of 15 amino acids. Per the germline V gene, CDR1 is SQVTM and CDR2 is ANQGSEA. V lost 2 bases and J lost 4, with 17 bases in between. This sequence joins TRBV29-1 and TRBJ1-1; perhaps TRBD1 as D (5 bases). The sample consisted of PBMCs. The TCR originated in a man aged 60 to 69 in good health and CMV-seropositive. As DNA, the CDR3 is TGCAGCGTTGAACTGGACATTAGACATTTCACTGAAGCTTTCTTT. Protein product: CSVELDIRHFTEAFF.